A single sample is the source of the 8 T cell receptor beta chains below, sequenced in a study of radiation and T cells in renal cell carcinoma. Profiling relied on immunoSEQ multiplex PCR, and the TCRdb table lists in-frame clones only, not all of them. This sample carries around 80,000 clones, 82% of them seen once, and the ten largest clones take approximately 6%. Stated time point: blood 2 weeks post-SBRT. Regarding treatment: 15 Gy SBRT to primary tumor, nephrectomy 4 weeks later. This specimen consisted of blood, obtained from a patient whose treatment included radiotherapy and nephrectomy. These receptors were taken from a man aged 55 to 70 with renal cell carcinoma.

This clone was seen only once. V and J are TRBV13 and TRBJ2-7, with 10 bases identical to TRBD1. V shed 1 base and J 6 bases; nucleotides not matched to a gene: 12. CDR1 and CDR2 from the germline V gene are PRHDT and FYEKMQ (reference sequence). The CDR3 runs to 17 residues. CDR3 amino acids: CASSLVTPGQGLVEQYF. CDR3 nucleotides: TGTGCCAGCAGCTTAGTTACCCCGGGACAGGGGCTGGTCGAGCAGTACTTC. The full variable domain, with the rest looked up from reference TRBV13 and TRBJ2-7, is AAGVIQSPRHLIKEKRETATLKCYPIPRHDTVYWYQQGPGQDPQFLISFYEKMQSDKGSIPDRFSAQQFSDYHSELNMSSLELGDSALYFCASSLVTPGQGLVEQYFGPGTRLTVT.

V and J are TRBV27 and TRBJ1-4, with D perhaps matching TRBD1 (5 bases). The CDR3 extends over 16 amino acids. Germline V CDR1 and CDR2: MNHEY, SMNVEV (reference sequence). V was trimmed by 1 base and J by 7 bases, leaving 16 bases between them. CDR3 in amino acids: CASSLYGFGAGEKLFF. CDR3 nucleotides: TGTGCCAGCAGTTTATATGGGTTCGGGGCGGGTGAAAAACTGTTTTTT. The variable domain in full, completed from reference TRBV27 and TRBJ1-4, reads EAQVTQNPRYLITVTGKKLTVTCSQNMNHEYMSWYRQDPGLGLRQIYYSMNVEVTDKGDVPEGYKVSRKEKRNFPLILESPSPNQTSLYFCASSLYGFGAGEKLFFGSGTQLSVL.

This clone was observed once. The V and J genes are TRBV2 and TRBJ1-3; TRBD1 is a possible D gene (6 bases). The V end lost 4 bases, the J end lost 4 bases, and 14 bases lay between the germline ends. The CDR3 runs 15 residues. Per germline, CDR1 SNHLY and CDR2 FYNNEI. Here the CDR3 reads CASSVMQGRGNTIYF. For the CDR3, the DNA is TGTGCCAGCAGTGTAATGCAGGGGCGCGGAAACACCATATATTTT.

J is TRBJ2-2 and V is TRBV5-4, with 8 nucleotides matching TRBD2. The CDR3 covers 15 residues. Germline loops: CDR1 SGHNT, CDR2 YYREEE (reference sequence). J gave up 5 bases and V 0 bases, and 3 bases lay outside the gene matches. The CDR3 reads CASSLASGSTGELFF. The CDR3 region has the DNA TGTGCCAGCAGCTTGGCCAGCGGGAGTACCGGGGAGCTGTTTTTT.

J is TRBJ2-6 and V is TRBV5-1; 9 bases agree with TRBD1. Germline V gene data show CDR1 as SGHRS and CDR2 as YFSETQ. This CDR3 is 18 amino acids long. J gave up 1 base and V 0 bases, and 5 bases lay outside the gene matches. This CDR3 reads CASSLDTGGASGANVLTF. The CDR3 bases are TGCGCCAGCAGCTTGGATACAGGGGGCGCTTCTGGGGCCAACGTCCTGACTTTC.

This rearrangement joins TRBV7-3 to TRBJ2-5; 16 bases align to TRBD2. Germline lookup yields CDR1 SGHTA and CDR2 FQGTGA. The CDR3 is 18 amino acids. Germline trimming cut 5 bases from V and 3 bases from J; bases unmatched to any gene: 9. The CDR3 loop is CASSPGTSGRVEEETQYF. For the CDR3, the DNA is TGTGCCAGCAGCCCGGGGACTAGCGGGAGGGTGGAGGAAGAGACCCAGTACTTC.

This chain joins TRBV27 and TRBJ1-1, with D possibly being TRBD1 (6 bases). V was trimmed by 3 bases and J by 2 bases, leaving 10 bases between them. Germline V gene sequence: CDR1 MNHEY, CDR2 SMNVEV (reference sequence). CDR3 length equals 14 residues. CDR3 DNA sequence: TGTGCCAGCAGTTTTCGGGGGGCAAACACTGAAGCTTTCTTT. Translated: CASSFRGANTEAFF.

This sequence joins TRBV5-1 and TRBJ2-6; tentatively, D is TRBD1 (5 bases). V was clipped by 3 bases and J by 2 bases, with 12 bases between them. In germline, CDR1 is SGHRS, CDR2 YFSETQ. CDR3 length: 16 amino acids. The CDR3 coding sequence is TGCGCCAGCAGCTCGAGTCAGGGAACTGGGGCCAACGTCCTGACTTTC. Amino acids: CASSSSQGTGANVLTF.